One sample yielded the 10 T cell receptor beta chains listed below, sequenced in a study of blood T cell repertoires in COVID-19. Generated by immunoSEQ multiplex PCR, the TCRdb table keeps only in-frame clones and is missing some. The profile shows 85,000 to 90,000 clones, more than 65% of them singletons. Sequenced sample: peripheral blood. These receptor sequences come from a man between 65 and 79 years old with acute or convalescent COVID-19.

A few counts support this clone. The chain employs TRBV2 and TRBJ1-4; D is ambiguous. Trimming cost V 3 bases and J 5 bases, with 4 bases left between them. CDR1 is SNHLY, CDR2 FYNNEI, per germline. The CDR3 has 12 amino acids. DNA of the CDR3: TGTGCCAGCAGTGAGAGGAATGAAAAACTGTTTTTT. This gives the protein CASSERNEKLFF.

The V gene is TRBV3-1 (or the pseudogene TRBV3-2), the J gene TRBJ2-2, with D uncertain. The CDR3 covers 14 residues. The V gene's germline CDR1 is LGHDT and CDR2 YNNKEL (reference sequence). Trimming took 8 bases from V and 5 from J, leaving 15 bases between them. This chain's CDR3 is CASALTQATGELFF. The CDR3 bases are TGTGCCAGCGCCCTTACTCAGGCAACCGGGGAGCTGTTTTTT.

CDR3 in DNA: TGTGCCAGCAGTCAGACAGGGTCTTCCTACGAGCAGTACTTC. This codes for CASSQTGSSYEQYF. V and J are TRBV27 and TRBJ2-7; 7 nucleotides match TRBD1. V dropped 5 bases and J dropped 1; count of bases not matched to a gene: 5. The CDR3 runs to 14 residues. The germline CDR1 and CDR2 sequences are MNHEY and SMNVEV (reference sequence).

The chain employs TRBV6-1 and TRBJ1-3; D is perhaps TRBD1 (5 bases). Germline assignment: CDR1 MNHNS and CDR2 SASEGT. CDR3 length: 16 amino acids. V lost 4 bases and J lost 4, with 17 bases in between. The CDR3 DNA is TGTGCCAGCAGTGTTCCCTTCACGGGGGGAGGAAACACCATATATTTT. Its protein product is CASSVPFTGGGNTIYF.

The chain employs TRBV2 and TRBJ1-3; D uncertain. The V gene's germline CDR1 is SNHLY and CDR2 FYNNEI. V was cut by 2 bases and J by 0 bases, with 11 bases left in between. The CDR3 is 16 residues long. The CDR3 here is CASSEIRYSSGNTIYF. CDR3 nucleotide sequence: TGTGCCAGCAGTGAAATTCGCTATTCCTCTGGAAACACCATATATTTT.

This rearrangement joins TRBV6-1 to TRBJ1-2; D not resolved. V lost 1 base, J lost 8 bases, and 8 bases lay in between. There are 12 residues in the CDR3. Germline-derived CDR1 and CDR2 are MNHNS and SASEGT. This chain's CDR3 is CASSEGGLGYTF. CDR3 nucleotides: TGTGCCAGCAGTGAAGGAGGTTTGGGCTACACCTTC.

The V gene is TRBV28, the J gene TRBJ2-7, with a weak D call TRBD1 (6 bases). CDR1 MDHEN and CDR2 SYDVKM come from the germline V gene. The CDR3 is 14 residues long. The V end was cut by 2 bases, the J end by 5 bases, with 13 bases between. CDR3 sequence: CASSLPLDRNEQYV. CDR3 coding DNA: TGTGCCAGCAGTTTACCCCTGGACAGAAACGAGCAGTACGTC.

The chain carries TRBV4-1 and TRBJ2-7; 9 bases are shared with TRBD1. The CDR3 consists of 15 residues. The germline V gene has CDR1 MGHRA and CDR2 YSYEKL. The V gene end was trimmed by 1 base and the J gene end by 4 bases; junction bases not matched to a gene: 5. CDR3 bases: TGCGCCAGCAGCCAAGCCCTGACAGGGGGTTACGAGCAGTACTTC. Protein: CASSQALTGGYEQYF.

This rearrangement joins TRBV19 to TRBJ2-2, with 7 nucleotides matching TRBD1. With V trimmed by 6 bases and J by 3 bases, 4 bases remained unmatched. Germline CDR1 reads LNHDA; CDR2 reads SQIVND (reference sequence). The CDR3 has 14 residues. The DNA of the CDR3 is TGTGCCAGTAGCAGGGACAGCTACACCGGGGAGCTGTTTTTT. Translated: CASSRDSYTGELFF.

A note on this clone: Other DNA sequences in the sample encode the same CDR3. This chain's CDR3 is CASRPGSSYNEQFF. CDR3 nucleotides: TGTGCCAGCAGACCGGGGAGCTCCTACAATGAGCAGTTCTTC. This sequence joins TRBV27 and TRBJ2-1; D perhaps matches TRBD2 (5 bases). Trimming took off 6 bases at V and 0 bases at J, with 9 bases between the two ends. There are 14 residues in the CDR3. From germline, CDR1 is MNHEY and CDR2 SMNVEV (reference sequence).